This TCR beta chain was obtained from a study of OX40 agonist ivuxolimab in advanced cancers. Clones were sequenced by immunoSEQ multiplex PCR, and TCRdb holds only the in-frame ones, with some missing. The sample yields about 36,000 clones, approximately 80% seen once. Trimming stripped 6 bases from V and 6 bases from J, with 12 bases between. Germline loops: CDR1 SGHAT, CDR2 FQNNGV. The CDR3 has 13 residues. For this clone: What it binds is not known.

General study results and limits: Clones of CD4+ and CD8+ blood T cells grew by week 6 at doses of 0.1 to 3.0 mg/kg.

The sequencing here drew on CD4+ or CD8+ T cells sorted from blood, taken in a trial of the OX40 agonist ivuxolimab. The chain couples TRBV11-2 to TRBJ2-1; D possibly corresponds to TRBD2 (6 bases). The clonotype comes from an adult with an advanced solid tumor such as melanoma, head and neck, liver or kidney cancer. The CDR3 protein is CASRSAGINEQFF. The DNA of the CDR3 is TGTGCCAGCAGATCCGCGGGGATCAATGAGCAGTTCTTC.